A single sample is the source of the 14 T cell receptor beta chains below, sequenced in a study of blood T cells in healthy people across ages. It was with a sample-barcoded 5' primer and a J-beta primer mix that a second PCR of roughly 7 to 12 cycles was run. TCRdb reprocessed the 5' RACE reads via MiXCR and lists one record per CDR3 protein. The profile shows about a million distinct CDR3 sequences, roughly 50% of them singletons. Specimen: blood. The receptor set was obtained from a woman aged 55-75 years in good health.

This clonotype was counted between two and nine times. This sequence joins TRBV6-5 and TRBJ2-7; D remains ambiguous. V lost 4 bases and J lost 4, with 17 bases in between. The germline CDR1 and CDR2 sequences are MNHEY and SVGAGI. The CDR3 has 15 amino acids. CDR3 DNA sequence: TGTGCCAGCAGTTTCACCCTTTCTGGCGGATACGAGCAGTACTTC. It translates to CASSFTLSGGYEQYF.

The rearrangement uses TRBV27 and TRBJ2-1, with 7 nucleotides matching TRBD2. Per germline, CDR1 MNHEY and CDR2 SMNVEV (reference sequence). The CDR3 sequence is 16 residues long. The ends lost 6 bases at V and 9 bases at J; junction bases unmatched: 17. As DNA, the CDR3 is TGTGCCAGCAGCCCATTATTGACGGGAGGACCGGTTGAGCAGTTCTTC. The encoded protein is CASSPLLTGGPVEQFF.

Concerning this clonotype itself: One junction end disagrees with the germline gene, perhaps due to a read error. The rearrangement uses TRBV20-1 and TRBJ2-2; 10 positions agree with TRBD2. In germline, CDR1 is DFQATT, CDR2 SNEGSKA (reference sequence). This CDR3 is 17 amino acids long. The CDR3 sequence is CSARERLAGAKTGELFF. Written as DNA, the CDR3 is TGCAGTGCTAGAGAGCGGCTAGCGGGGGCGAAAACCGGGGAGCTGTTTTTT.

The rearrangement uses TRBV5-1 and TRBJ2-5; maybe TRBD1 (5 bases). The end of the DNA aligns better with TRBJ2-7, so the J call may be wrong. Germline assignment: CDR1 SGHRS and CDR2 YFSETQ. The CDR3 sequence is 14 residues long. The CDR3 is CASSLSQGLDEQYF. In DNA form, the CDR3 reads TGCGCCAGCAGCTTGAGTCAGGGTCTCGACGAGCAGTACTTC.

The chain is built from TRBV20-1 and TRBJ1-5, with TRBD1 matching over 8 bases. The germline V gene encodes CDR1 DFQATT and CDR2 SNEGSKA (reference sequence). The V and J ends lost 3 bases and 9 bases, in that order; junction bases with no gene match: 10. The CDR3 is 14 residues long. The CDR3 DNA sequence: TGCAGTGCTAGTCCAGGGGGCAGGGGGGGGCCCCAGCATTTT. Amino acids: CSASPGGRGGPQHF.

This clonotype was found a few times. V is TRBV29-1 and J is TRBJ2-7; TRBD1 might be the D (6 bases). The CDR3 loop spans 12 amino acids. CDR1 is SQVTM, CDR2 ANQGSEA, per germline. V was pared by 8 bases and J by 2 bases, with 13 bases between. As DNA, the CDR3 is TGCAGCTTCCGGGACACCACCTACGAGCAGTACTTC. It yields the protein CSFRDTTYEQYF.

V gene TRBV7-8 combines with J gene TRBJ2-1; no clear D. V lost 1 base and J 1 base, leaving 11 bases between the germline ends. CDR1 and CDR2 from the germline V gene are SGHVS and FQNEAQ. The CDR3 has 16 residues. DNA for the CDR3: TGTGCCAGCAGCTTAGGGGGTAGGCGGTCCTACAATGAGCAGTTCTTC. Translation: CASSLGGRRSYNEQFF.

This chain connects TRBV20-1 to TRBJ2-3; weak D call: TRBD2 (5 bases). Trimming left V 5 bases short and J 5 bases short, with 11 bases between. The CDR3 is 12 amino acids. In germline, CDR1 is DFQATT, CDR2 SNEGSKA (reference sequence). The CDR3, as DNA: TGCAGTGCTGGAGGAGAGGGAGATACGCAGTATTTT. Amino acids: CSAGGEGDTQYF.

The gene calls are TRBV6-2 or TRBV6-3 and TRBJ2-3; tentative D call: TRBD2 (6 bases). The V gene lost 6 bases and the J gene lost 4 bases, with 14 bases spanning the gap. The V gene's germline CDR1 is MNHEY and CDR2 SVGEGT. The CDR3 totals 14 residues. The CDR3 is CASSRGGKADTQYF. The DNA of the CDR3 is TGTGCCAGCAGCCGCGGCGGGAAGGCAGATACGCAGTATTTT.

This clonotype was detected ten times or more. The J gene is TRBJ2-7, the V gene TRBV29-1; the D is unclear. Germline CDR1 reads SQVTM; CDR2 reads ANQGSEA. The CDR3 is made up of 12 amino acids. Trimming took off 4 bases at V and 3 bases at J, with 10 bases between the two ends. The CDR3 spells CSVGEKRYEQYF. The CDR3 DNA reads as TGCAGCGTTGGTGAGAAGCGCTACGAGCAGTACTTC.

V and J are TRBV6-2 or TRBV6-3 and TRBJ1-5; no reliable D call. CDR3 length equals 13 residues. Trimming cost V 0 bases and J 7 bases, with 7 bases left between them. Germline CDR1 reads MNHEY; CDR2 reads SVGEGT. CDR3 coding DNA: TGTGCCAGCAGTTACTCCAATGGGCAGCCCCAGCATTTT. This codes for CASSYSNGQPQHF.

This clonotype has only a few counts. The rearrangement links TRBV27 to TRBJ2-7, with 8 bases that match TRBD1. Trimming cost V 4 bases and J 2 bases; bases outside gene matches: 7. CDR3 size: 15 residues. The V gene's germline CDR1 is MNHEY and CDR2 SMNVEV (reference sequence). For the CDR3, the DNA is TGTGCCAGCAGTTCACCGGGACAGGAAACCTACGAGCAGTACTTC. Its protein is CASSSPGQETYEQYF.

The V and J genes are TRBV3-1 and TRBJ2-7, with D perhaps TRBD1 (7 bases). Trimming removed 2 bases from V and 6 bases from J, with 17 bases in between. This CDR3 is built from 15 residues. CDR1 is LGHDT, CDR2 YNNKEL, per germline (reference sequence). This CDR3 reads CASSQTQFQGGEQYF. CDR3 DNA sequence: TGTGCCAGCAGCCAAACCCAATTCCAGGGGGGCGAGCAGTACTTC.

This sequence joins TRBV5-1 and TRBJ2-5, with D maybe TRBD1 (5 bases). Germline values: CDR1 SGHRS, CDR2 YFSETQ. Trimming took 2 bases from V and 5 from J, leaving 10 bases between them. The CDR3 runs to 13 residues. The CDR3: CASSLQVWETQYF. As DNA, the CDR3 is TGCGCCAGCAGCTTACAGGTTTGGGAGACCCAGTACTTC.